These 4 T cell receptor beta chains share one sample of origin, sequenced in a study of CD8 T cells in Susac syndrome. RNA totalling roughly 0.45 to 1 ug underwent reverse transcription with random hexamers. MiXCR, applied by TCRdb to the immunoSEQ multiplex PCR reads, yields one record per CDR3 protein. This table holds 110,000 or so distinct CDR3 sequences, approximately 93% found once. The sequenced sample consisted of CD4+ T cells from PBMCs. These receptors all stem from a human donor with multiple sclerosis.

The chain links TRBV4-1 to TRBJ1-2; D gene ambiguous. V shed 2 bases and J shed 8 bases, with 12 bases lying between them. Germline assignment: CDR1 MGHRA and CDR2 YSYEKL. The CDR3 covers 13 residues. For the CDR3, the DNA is TGCGCCAGCAGCCAATCTGACCTGCGGGGCTACACCTTC. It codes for CASSQSDLRGYTF.

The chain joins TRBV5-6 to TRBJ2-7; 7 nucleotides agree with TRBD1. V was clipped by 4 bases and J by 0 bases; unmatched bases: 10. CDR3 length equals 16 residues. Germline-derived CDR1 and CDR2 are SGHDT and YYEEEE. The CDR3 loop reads CASSGLQGSASYEQYF. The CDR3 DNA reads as TGTGCCAGCAGCGGCCTACAGGGGTCGGCCTCCTACGAGCAGTACTTC. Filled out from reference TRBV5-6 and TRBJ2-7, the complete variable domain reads DAGVTQSPTHLIKTRGQQVTLRCSPKSGHDTVSWYQQALGQGPQFIFQYYEEEERQRGNFPDRFSGHQFPNYSSELNVNALLLGDSALYLCASSGLQGSASYEQYFGPGTRLTVT.

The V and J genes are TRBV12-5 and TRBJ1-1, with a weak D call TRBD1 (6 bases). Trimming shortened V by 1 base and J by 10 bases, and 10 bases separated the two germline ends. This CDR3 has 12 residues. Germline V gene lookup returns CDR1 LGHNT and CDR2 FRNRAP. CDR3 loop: CASGLGQVGAFF. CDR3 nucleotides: TGTGCTAGTGGTTTGGGACAGGTTGGAGCTTTCTTT.

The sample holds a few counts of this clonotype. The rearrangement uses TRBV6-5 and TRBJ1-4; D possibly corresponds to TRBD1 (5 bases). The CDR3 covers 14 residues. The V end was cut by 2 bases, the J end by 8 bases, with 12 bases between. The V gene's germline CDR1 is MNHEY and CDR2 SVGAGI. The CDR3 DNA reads TGTGCCAGCAGTTACGATATTTGGACAGAAAAACTGTTTTTT. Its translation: CASSYDIWTEKLFF.